This T cell receptor beta chain comes out of a study of PD-1 blockade in classical Hodgkin lymphoma. Regarding the study as a whole: Patients who responded completely had about the same baseline diversity as newly diagnosed patients. Possible causes of repertoire differences, disease activity or prior therapy, remain undefined. Newly diagnosed patients had baseline TCR diversity that was reportedly lower than that of healthy donors.

To note about this clone: Its specificity is not known.

Only in-frame clones appear in the TCRdb table, and some are missing; sequencing was by immunoSEQ multiplex PCR. The sample yields some 26,000 clones, 65% to 90% seen once. Specified time point: cycle 4 day 1 (C4D1), after more than five weeks of nivolumab. The patients all showed relapse after autologous stem cell transplantation, while their brentuximab vedotin exposure varied. Negative magnetic selection isolated CD4+ T cells from thawed PBMCs. V lost 7 bases and J lost 2, with 13 bases in between. This CDR3 region has 14 residues. The V gene's germline CDR1 is ENHRY and CDR2 SYGVKD. The source material was CD4+ T cells from blood, sampled before the fourth cycle of nivolumab. This TCR came from a human donor with classical Hodgkin lymphoma. The rearrangement joins TRBV10-3 to TRBJ2-3; perhaps TRBD2 as D (7 bases). This CDR3 is CAITPGGPTDTQYF. DNA for the CDR3: TGTGCCATCACCCCCGGGGGGCCCACAGATACGCAGTATTTT.